Below, 23 T cell receptor beta chains from the same sample are listed, as sequenced in a study of beta chain features in type 1 diabetes. Regarding the study as a whole: Moderate but significant shortening of TCRB CDR3s was recorded in all four CD4+ subsets from Type 1 diabetes patients.

Their specific antigens are unknown. The authors reverse transcribed all of the isolated RNA, so sequencing captured expressed TCRB transcripts. Generated by immunoSEQ multiplex PCR, the TCRdb table keeps only in-frame clones and is missing some. This sample carries about 710,000 clones, roughly 13% of them seen once, and the ten largest clones take approximately 0.043%. Specimen: naive CD4+ T cells from blood. The source of these receptors is a man in his late teens or twenties with type 1 diabetes.

This clone has more than one count but fewer than ten. This chain connects TRBV7-2 to TRBJ2-1, with TRBD2 matching 9 bases. The J segment lost 3 bases and the V segment lost 6 bases, leaving 3 bases of the junction unmatched. The CDR3 spans 14 residues. The germline V gene has CDR1 SGHTA and CDR2 FQGNSA. CDR3 loop: CASRSSGGYNEQFF. The CDR3 DNA follows: TGTGCCAGCAGAAGTAGCGGGGGCTACAATGAGCAGTTCTTC.

This clone was observed a handful of times. V is TRBV9 and J is TRBJ1-4; 7 nucleotides line up with TRBD1. V dropped 4 bases and J dropped 2; count of bases not matched to a gene: 8. CDR1 is SGDLS, CDR2 YYNGEE, per germline. This CDR3 region has 16 residues. The CDR3 protein is CASSPHRQGTNEKLFF. Here the CDR3 DNA reads TGTGCCAGCAGCCCCCACCGACAGGGTACTAATGAAAAACTGTTTTTT.

This clone was observed a few times. The chain joins TRBV6-1 to TRBJ1-5; TRBD1 matches at 7 bases. This CDR3 region has 14 residues. Germline values: CDR1 MNHNS, CDR2 SASEGT. Losses at the gene ends were 3 bases for V and 7 bases for J; bases not matched to a gene: 6. CDR3 DNA: TGTGCCAGCAGTGATGTTCAGGGGGTACAGCCCCAGCATTTT. Its translation: CASSDVQGVQPQHF.

The rearrangement links TRBV29-1 to TRBJ2-3, with 7 bases fitting TRBD2. After removal of 7 bases from V and 4 bases from J, the junction contained 14 bases not matched to a gene. Looked up from germline, CDR1 is SQVTM and CDR2 is ANQGSEA. The CDR3 sequence is 15 residues long. In DNA form, the CDR3 reads TGCAGCGGCGGAAGTAGCCGGGGAGGGGCAGATACGCAGTATTTT. Its protein is CSGGSSRGGADTQYF.

This clone was counted a few times. The chain combines TRBV7-2 with TRBJ2-3; no firm D call. The V end lost 5 bases, the J end lost 11 bases, and 29 bases lay between the germline ends. CDR1 and CDR2 from the germline V gene are SGHTA and FQGNSA. The CDR3 contains 17 residues. CDR3 amino acids: CASSPLGATIPVRGQYF. CDR3 nucleotides: TGTGCCAGCAGCCCCCTTGGAGCGACAATCCCCGTTCGAGGGCAGTATTTT. Variable domain in full (rest from reference TRBV7-2 and TRBJ2-3): GAGVSQSPSNKVTEKGKDVELRCDPISGHTALYWYRQSLGQGLEFLIYFQGNSAPDKSGLPSDRFSAERTGGSVSTLTIQRTQQEDSAVYLCASSPLGATIPVRGQYFGPGTRLTVL.

In nucleotides, the CDR3 is TGTGCCAGCAGGCCTAGGGTAGGTGAAGCTTTCTTT. Translation gives CASRPRVGEAFF. V and J are TRBV2 and TRBJ1-1, with D uncertain. The ends were cut back, 6 bases at V and 7 bases at J, with 12 bases in the middle. The CDR3 sequence is 12 residues long. The germline V gene encodes CDR1 SNHLY and CDR2 FYNNEI.

The chain has TRBV5-4 and TRBJ2-1; 10 nucleotides align to TRBD2. This CDR3 is 15 amino acids long. Germline V CDR1 and CDR2: SGHNT, YYREEE (reference sequence). V lost 4 bases to trimming and J lost 4 bases; unmatched junction nucleotides: 5. The DNA for the CDR3 is TGTGCCAGCAGCCTGAGCGGGAGGGCTTACAATGAGCAGTTCTTC. This sequence encodes CASSLSGRAYNEQFF.

This clone was observed once. The rearrangement links TRBV7-6 to TRBJ2-7, with TRBD1 matching 7 bases. With 5 bases clipped from V and 7 bases from J, the junction kept 5 bases outside the gene matches. The CDR3 covers 12 residues. CDR1 SGHVS and CDR2 FNYEAQ come from the germline V gene. The CDR3 coding sequence is TGTGCCAGCAGCCAACACAGGGGAGAGCAGTACTTC. Translation gives CASSQHRGEQYF.

The J gene is TRBJ2-1, the V gene TRBV5-6; no reliable D call. This CDR3 is built from 13 residues. Germline V gene data show CDR1 as SGHDT and CDR2 as YYEEEE. Trimming took off 4 bases at V and 7 bases at J, with 12 bases between the two ends. CDR3 DNA: TGTGCCAGCAGCACCCAGGCAATGAATGAGCAGTTCTTC. Its translation is CASSTQAMNEQFF.

This rearrangement joins TRBV6-6 to TRBJ2-2; D is uncertain. With 6 bases removed from V and 2 bases from J, the gap between germline ends came to 16 bases. Germline CDR1 MNHNY, CDR2 SVGAGI (reference sequence). The CDR3 is 16 amino acids. The CDR3 nucleotides read TGTGCCAGCAGCTCCTCTGTGGGTGTAAACACCGGGGAGCTGTTTTTT. As protein: CASSSSVGVNTGELFF.

The rearrangement uses TRBV7-2 and TRBJ1-4; D is undetermined. Germline V lookup: CDR1 SGHTA, CDR2 FQGNSA. Deletions cut 1 base from V and 10 bases from J, with 13 bases between. The CDR3 has 14 residues. The CDR3 here is CASSLDAIGRKLFF. CDR3 bases: TGTGCCAGCAGCTTAGATGCCATCGGAAGAAAACTGTTTTTT.

The sample holds a few counts of this clone. The V gene is TRBV7-2, the J gene TRBJ1-5; D gene ambiguous. Germline V gene sequence: CDR1 SGHTA, CDR2 FQGNSA. The V end lost 2 bases, the J end lost 6 bases, and 8 bases lay between the germline ends. This CDR3 is 13 amino acids long. As DNA, the CDR3 is TGTGCCAGCAGCTTAATGCGGAGTCAGCCCCAGCATTTT. This gives the protein CASSLMRSQPQHF.

The chain has TRBV7-2 and TRBJ1-5; D might be TRBD1 (6 bases). The ends were cut back, 6 bases at V and 5 bases at J, with 20 bases in the middle. Germline CDR1 reads SGHTA; CDR2 reads FQGNSA. This CDR3 comprises 16 residues. The CDR3 DNA is TGTGCCAGCAGTCAGAGTAGGGGGGAGGAACATCAGCCCCAGCATTTT. This gives the protein CASSQSRGEEHQPQHF. Looking up the rest from reference TRBV7-2 and TRBJ1-5 gives the full variable domain: GAGVSQSPSNKVTEKGKDVELRCDPISGHTALYWYRQSLGQGLEFLIYFQGNSAPDKSGLPSDRFSAERTGGSVSTLTIQRTQQEDSAVYLCASSQSRGEEHQPQHFGDGTRLSIL.

The genes are TRBV27 and TRBJ2-6, with a weak D call TRBD1 (6 bases). CDR1 is MNHEY, CDR2 SMNVEV, per germline (reference sequence). The CDR3 is 21 residues long. V lost 4 bases, J lost 0 bases, and 25 bases lay in between. The CDR3 DNA sequence: TGTGCCAGCAGTTCGTTAGTGTCCCGGGACACCATCTTCTCTGGGGCCAACGTCCTGACTTTC. Its protein is CASSSLVSRDTIFSGANVLTF.

This clone appeared a few times. J is TRBJ2-1 and V is TRBV4-3, with D maybe TRBD1 (6 bases). The CDR3 has 14 amino acids. Per germline, CDR1 LGHNA and CDR2 YSLEER. V lost 1 base, J lost 5 bases, and 9 bases lay in between. CDR3 loop: CASSQGTANNEQFF. DNA of the CDR3: TGCGCCAGCAGCCAAGGGACAGCTAACAATGAGCAGTTCTTC.

This clone showed up just a few times. As DNA, the CDR3 is TGTGCCATCAGCCCGGGTAGGGGCACTTCCATGAACACTGAAGCTTTCTTT. Its protein product is CAISPGRGTSMNTEAFF. The chain carries TRBV10-3 and TRBJ1-1, with D perhaps matching TRBD1 (5 bases). From germline, CDR1 is ENHRY and CDR2 SYGVKD. The CDR3 covers 17 residues. The V gene lost 6 bases and the J gene lost 0 bases, with 20 bases spanning the gap.

This clone showed up just a few times. The chain uses TRBV29-1 and TRBJ1-2, with 8 bases matching TRBD1. Trimming removed 7 bases from V and 4 bases from J; junction bases left unmatched: 5. The CDR3 has 12 residues. The germline V gene encodes CDR1 SQVTM and CDR2 ANQGSEA. CDR3 amino acids: CSADRATYGYTF. CDR3 DNA sequence: TGCAGCGCGGACAGGGCGACCTATGGCTACACCTTC.

This clone was detected only a few times. The gene calls are TRBV7-2 and TRBJ1-4; TRBD1 might be the D (5 bases). The germline V gene has CDR1 SGHTA and CDR2 FQGNSA. The CDR3 is 14 amino acids. Trimming left V 5 bases short and J 7 bases short, with 14 bases between. This chain's CDR3 is CASSRDLGTEKLFF. The CDR3 DNA sequence: TGTGCCAGCAGCCGGGACCTTGGGACTGAAAAACTGTTTTTT. The complete variable domain, with remaining parts taken from reference TRBV7-2 and TRBJ1-4, reads GAGVSQSPSNKVTEKGKDVELRCDPISGHTALYWYRQSLGQGLEFLIYFQGNSAPDKSGLPSDRFSAERTGGSVSTLTIQRTQQEDSAVYLCASSRDLGTEKLFFGSGTQLSVL.

This chain uses TRBV30 with TRBJ1-5, with D unclear. Trimming took 1 base from V and 6 from J, leaving 10 bases between them. The length of the CDR3 is 13 residues. Germline CDR1 is GTSNPN and CDR2 is SVGIG (reference sequence). This CDR3 reads CAWSGTMGQPQHF. As DNA, the CDR3 is TGTGCCTGGAGTGGGACTATGGGTCAGCCCCAGCATTTT. The variable domain in full, completed from reference TRBV30 and TRBJ1-5, reads SQTIHQWPATLVQPVGSPLSLECTVEGTSNPNLYWYRQAAGRGLQLLFYSVGIGQISSEVPQNLSASRPQDRQFILSSKKLLLSDSGFYLCAWSGTMGQPQHFGDGTRLSIL.

This clone showed up just a few times. V and J are TRBV30 and TRBJ1-5; D unclear. Germline lookup yields CDR1 GTSNPN and CDR2 SVGIG (reference sequence). CDR3 size: 13 residues. V lost 2 bases, J lost 3 bases, and 8 bases lay in between. The CDR3 DNA is TGTGCCTGGAGTAGAGGGTTCAATCAGCCCCAGCATTTT. Residues: CAWSRGFNQPQHF. Full variable domain (remainder filled in from reference TRBV30 and TRBJ1-5): SQTIHQWPATLVQPVGSPLSLECTVEGTSNPNLYWYRQAAGRGLQLLFYSVGIGQISSEVPQNLSASRPQDRQFILSSKKLLLSDSGFYLCAWSRGFNQPQHFGDGTRLSIL.

V and J are TRBV6-5 and TRBJ1-2, with 10 nucleotides matching TRBD1. After removal of 5 bases from V and 7 bases from J, the junction contained 10 bases not matched to a gene. This CDR3 is 15 amino acids long. Germline V gene sequence: CDR1 MNHEY, CDR2 SVGAGI. The CDR3 reads CASSLLGQGSGGYTF. For the CDR3, the DNA is TGTGCCAGCAGTCTCCTGGGACAGGGGAGCGGTGGCTACACCTTC.

This clone has more than one count but fewer than ten. The V call is TRBV30, the J call TRBJ2-7; 9 bases align to TRBD1. Germline CDR1 reads GTSNPN; CDR2 reads SVGIG (reference sequence). The CDR3 loop spans 18 amino acids. The V and J ends lost 2 bases and 2 bases, in that order; junction bases with no gene match: 16. The CDR3 reads CAWSLGGTGYRLPYEQYF. DNA of the CDR3: TGTGCCTGGAGTTTGGGAGGGACAGGGTATCGGTTACCCTACGAGCAGTACTTC.

V usage is TRBV7-8 and J usage is TRBJ2-7; 8 nucleotides align to TRBD2. This CDR3 has 15 amino acids. The germline gives CDR1 SGHVS, CDR2 FQNEAQ. Trimming at V came to 4 bases and at J to 4 bases, leaving 9 bases not matched to a gene. The chain's CDR3 is CASSYPGLGAYEQYF. The CDR3 bases are TGTGCCAGCAGCTACCCGGGACTAGGGGCATACGAGCAGTACTTC.